This entry lists 11 T cell receptor beta chains sequenced from one sample in a study of shared T cell receptors in the human thymus. TCRdb's table, derived via immunoSEQ multiplex PCR, lists solely in-frame clones and lacks some. The profile shows 500,000 to 750,000 clones, approximately 88% of them singletons. The sample was also linked to a second study, of human thymus T cells.

The sample comprised thymocytes. These receptor sequences come from a boy under two years old with a congenital heart defect.

The chain employs TRBV25-1 and TRBJ2-1; D remains unclear. The CDR3 consists of 15 residues. The germline V and J ends were trimmed by 4 bases and 5 bases, with 15 bases remaining between them. CDR1 and CDR2 (germline): MGHDK, SYGVNS. The CDR3, as DNA: TGTGCCAGCAGTGGAACAGACGCCTGTGACAATGAGCAGTTCTTC. It specifies CASSGTDACDNEQFF.

The V call is TRBV4-2, the J call TRBJ1-5; D ambiguous. The V end lost 0 bases, the J end lost 2 bases, and 14 bases lay between the germline ends. The germline gives CDR1 LGHNA, CDR2 YNFKEQ. The CDR3 is 17 amino acids. CDR3 protein: CASSQDRGGERNQPQHF. The CDR3 DNA follows: TGTGCCAGCAGCCAAGATCGCGGCGGGGAACGCAATCAGCCCCAGCATTTT.

The gene calls are TRBV28 and TRBJ2-6; 7 bases match TRBD2. Trimming took 3 bases from V and 2 from J; bases not matched to a gene: 10. This CDR3 region has 18 residues. Looked up from germline, CDR1 is MDHEN and CDR2 is SYDVKM. The chain's CDR3 is CASSFGSGVFTGANVLTF. The CDR3 DNA reads as TGTGCCAGCAGTTTTGGCAGCGGGGTCTTTACTGGGGCCAACGTCCTGACTTTC.

The CDR3 bases are TGTGCCTGTCGGTCCCTTAGGAGTTCTAACCAAGAGACCCAGTACTTC. Translated, it gives CACRSLRSSNQETQYF. The chain carries TRBV30 and TRBJ2-5; no firm D call. V was trimmed by 6 bases and J by 0 bases, leaving 20 bases between them. The CDR3 is made up of 16 amino acids. Looked up from germline, CDR1 is GTSNPN and CDR2 is SVGIG (reference sequence).

The gene calls are TRBV25-1 and TRBJ1-4; no clear D gene. Germline assignment: CDR1 MGHDK and CDR2 SYGVNS. The CDR3 sequence is 15 residues long. V lost 4 bases, J lost 1 base, and 10 bases lay in between. The chain's CDR3 is CASSGPEETNEKLFF. In DNA form, the CDR3 reads TGTGCCAGCAGTGGGCCGGAGGAAACTAATGAAAAACTGTTTTTT.

The J gene is TRBJ1-1, the V gene TRBV18; 8 bases fit TRBD1. V lost 2 bases to trimming and J lost 1 base; unmatched junction nucleotides: 3. This CDR3 region has 15 residues. CDR1 is KGHSH and CDR2 is LQKENI in the germline V gene. The chain's CDR3 is CASSPGQGPNTEAFF. The CDR3 nucleotides are TGTGCCAGCTCACCAGGACAGGGACCGAACACTGAAGCTTTCTTT.

The chain joins TRBV5-4 to TRBJ2-5; D is unresolved. Trimming left V 4 bases short and J 10 bases short, with 17 bases between. The CDR3 contains 13 residues. Germline CDR1 SGHNT, CDR2 YYREEE (reference sequence). This CDR3 is CASSARDSILQYF. Here the CDR3 DNA reads TGTGCCAGCAGCGCAAGAGATAGCATCCTCCAGTACTTC.

This clone was seen just once. The chain has TRBV7-8 and TRBJ2-7; 7 bases are a match to TRBD1. Germline V lookup: CDR1 SGHVS, CDR2 FQNEAQ. The CDR3 covers 13 residues. The trim removed 5 bases at V and 5 bases at J, leaving 6 bases unmatched. The CDR3: CASSLPGGDEQYF. In DNA form, the CDR3 reads TGTGCCAGCAGCCTCCCAGGGGGTGACGAGCAGTACTTC.

V and J are TRBV6-5 and TRBJ2-2; D may be TRBD2 (5 bases). The CDR3 has 16 amino acids. Looked up from germline, CDR1 is MNHEY and CDR2 is SVGAGI. With 2 bases removed from V and 0 bases from J, the gap between germline ends came to 10 bases. The CDR3 DNA follows: TGTGCCAGCAGTTACCAGGACTCCCCGAACACCGGGGAGCTGTTTTTT. It codes for CASSYQDSPNTGELFF.

J is TRBJ2-1 and V is TRBV5-8; D possibly corresponds to TRBD2 (6 bases). Germline V gene lookup returns CDR1 SGHTS and CDR2 YDEGEE. The CDR3 has 14 amino acids. V was clipped by 2 bases and J by 8 bases, with 14 bases between them. The CDR3 loop reads CASSLRGSRDEQFF. In DNA, the CDR3 is TGTGCCAGCAGCTTACGGGGGAGTAGGGATGAGCAGTTCTTC.

The rearrangement links TRBV13 to TRBJ2-7; 7 nucleotides agree with TRBD2. Trimming took 3 bases from V and 3 from J; bases not matched to a gene: 11. The CDR3 runs to 16 residues. Per the germline V gene, CDR1 is PRHDT and CDR2 is FYEKMQ (reference sequence). CDR3 loop: CASSFWAGRRFYEQYF. The CDR3 bases are TGTGCCAGCAGCTTTTGGGCCGGGAGGCGTTTCTACGAGCAGTACTTC.